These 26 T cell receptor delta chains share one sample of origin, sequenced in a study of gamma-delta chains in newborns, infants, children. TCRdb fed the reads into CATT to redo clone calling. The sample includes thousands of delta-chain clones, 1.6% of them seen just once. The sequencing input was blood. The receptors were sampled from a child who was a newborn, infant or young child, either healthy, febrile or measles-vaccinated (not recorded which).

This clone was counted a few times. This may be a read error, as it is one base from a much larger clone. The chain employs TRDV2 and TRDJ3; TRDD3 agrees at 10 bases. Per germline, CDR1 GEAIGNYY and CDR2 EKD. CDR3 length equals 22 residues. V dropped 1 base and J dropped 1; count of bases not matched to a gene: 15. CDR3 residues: CACDTRDWGIPPQSWDTRQMFF. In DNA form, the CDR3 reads TGTGCCTGTGACACGAGGGACTGGGGGATCCCACCCCAGTCCTGGGACACCCGACAGATGTTTTTC.

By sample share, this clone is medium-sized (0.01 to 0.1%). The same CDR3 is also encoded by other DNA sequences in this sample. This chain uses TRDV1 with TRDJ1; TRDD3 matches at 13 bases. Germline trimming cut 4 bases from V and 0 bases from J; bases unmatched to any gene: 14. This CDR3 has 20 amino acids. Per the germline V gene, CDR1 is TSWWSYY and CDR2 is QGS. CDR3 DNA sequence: TGTGCTCTTGGGGCAAGATCTCTATACTGGGGGATACGACACACCGATAAACTCATCTTT. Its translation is CALGARSLYWGIRHTDKLIF.

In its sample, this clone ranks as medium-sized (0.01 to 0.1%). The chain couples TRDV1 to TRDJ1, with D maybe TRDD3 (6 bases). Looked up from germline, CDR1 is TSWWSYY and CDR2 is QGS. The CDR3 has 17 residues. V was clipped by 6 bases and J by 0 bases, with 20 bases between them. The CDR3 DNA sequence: TGTGCTCTTGGAGGGGGGAGCTTCAAGTGTAACACCGATAAACTCATCTTT. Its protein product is CALGGGSFKCNTDKLIF.

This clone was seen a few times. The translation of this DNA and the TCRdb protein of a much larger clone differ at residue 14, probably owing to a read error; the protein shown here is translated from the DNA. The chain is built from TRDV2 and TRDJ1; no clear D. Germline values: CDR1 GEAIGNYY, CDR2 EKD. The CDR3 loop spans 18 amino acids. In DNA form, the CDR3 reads TGTGCCTGTTCCTCAGCCGATTACGGCCTGAGAGACACCTATAAACTCATCTTT. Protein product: CACSSADYGLRDTYKLIF.

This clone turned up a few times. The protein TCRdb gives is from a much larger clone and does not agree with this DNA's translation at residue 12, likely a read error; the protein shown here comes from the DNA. DNA of the CDR3: TGTGCTCTTGGGGAAGGCGGAATCGACTACTGGAGGGCGTACACCGATAAACTCATCTTT. Its translation is CALGEGGIDYWRAYTDKLIF. The chain uses TRDV1 and TRDJ1, with D possibly TRDD3 on 5 matching bases. The V end was cut by 2 bases, the J end by 0 bases, with 25 bases between. Germline V gene sequence: CDR1 TSWWSYY, CDR2 QGS. This CDR3 is 20 amino acids long.

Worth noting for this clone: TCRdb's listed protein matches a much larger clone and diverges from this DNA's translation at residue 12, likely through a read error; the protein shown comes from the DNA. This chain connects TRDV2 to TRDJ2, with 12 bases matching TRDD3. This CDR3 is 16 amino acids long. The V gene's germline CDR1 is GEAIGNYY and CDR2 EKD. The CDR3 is CACDSWGIRGTTQLFF. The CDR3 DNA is TGTGCCTGTGACTCCTGGGGGATACGCGGGACAACACAACTCTTCTTT.

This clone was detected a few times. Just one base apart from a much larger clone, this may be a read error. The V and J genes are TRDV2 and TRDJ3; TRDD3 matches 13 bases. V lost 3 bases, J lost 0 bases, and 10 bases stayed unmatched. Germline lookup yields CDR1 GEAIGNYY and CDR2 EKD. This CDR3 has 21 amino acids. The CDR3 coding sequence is TGTGCCTGTGACGCCGTACTGGGGGATACGGGTAGCTCCTGGGACACCCGACAGATGTTTTTC. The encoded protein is CACDAVLGDTGSSWDTRQMFF.

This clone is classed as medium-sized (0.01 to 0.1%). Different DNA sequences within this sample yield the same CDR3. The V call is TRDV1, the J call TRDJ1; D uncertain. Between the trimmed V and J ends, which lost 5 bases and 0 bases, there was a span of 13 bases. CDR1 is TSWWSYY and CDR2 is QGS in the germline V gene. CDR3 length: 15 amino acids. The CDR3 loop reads CALGLSRLYTDKLIF. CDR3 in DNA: TGTGCTCTTGGGCTATCCCGACTTTACACCGATAAACTCATCTTT.

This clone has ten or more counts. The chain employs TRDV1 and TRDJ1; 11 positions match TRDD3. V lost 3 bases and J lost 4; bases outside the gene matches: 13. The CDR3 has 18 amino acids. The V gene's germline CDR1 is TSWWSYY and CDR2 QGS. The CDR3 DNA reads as TGTGCTCTTGGGGAGGAATGTGGGGGATACGCCCGGTACGATAAACTCATCTTT. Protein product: CALGEECGGYARYDKLIF.

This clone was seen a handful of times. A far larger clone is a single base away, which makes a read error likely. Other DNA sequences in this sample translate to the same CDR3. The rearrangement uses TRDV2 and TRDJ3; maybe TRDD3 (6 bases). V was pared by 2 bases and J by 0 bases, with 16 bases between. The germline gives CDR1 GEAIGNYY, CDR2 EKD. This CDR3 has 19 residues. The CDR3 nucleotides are TGTGCCTGTGACAGAGTACTGGGAGTCAGCTCCTGGGACACCCGACAGATGTTTTTC. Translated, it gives CACDRVLGVSSWDTRQMFF.

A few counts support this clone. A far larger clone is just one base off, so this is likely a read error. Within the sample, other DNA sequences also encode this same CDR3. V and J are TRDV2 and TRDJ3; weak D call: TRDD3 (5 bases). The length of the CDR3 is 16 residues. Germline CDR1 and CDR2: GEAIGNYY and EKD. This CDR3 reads CACDTPGSWDTRQMFF. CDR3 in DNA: TGTGCCTGTGACACCCCGGGGTCCTGGGACACCCGGCAGATGTTTTTC.

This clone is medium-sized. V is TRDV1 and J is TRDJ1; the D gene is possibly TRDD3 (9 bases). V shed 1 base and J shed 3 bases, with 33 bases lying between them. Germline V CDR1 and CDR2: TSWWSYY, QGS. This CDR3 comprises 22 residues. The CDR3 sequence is CALGERFGFLRVLGDLPDKLIF. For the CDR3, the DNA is TGTGCTCTTGGGGAACGGTTCGGCTTCCTACGTGTACTGGGGGACCTTCCCGATAAACTCATCTTT.

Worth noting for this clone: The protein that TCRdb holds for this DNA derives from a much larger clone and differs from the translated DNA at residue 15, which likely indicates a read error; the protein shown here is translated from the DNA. The CDR3 sequence is CALGELDYWGIYTDELIF. CDR3 nucleotides: TGTGCTCTTGGGGAACTTGACTACTGGGGGATCTACACCGATGAACTCATCTTT. This chain links TRDV1 with TRDJ1, with 10 bases lining up with TRDD3. The CDR3 sequence is 18 residues long. CDR1 is TSWWSYY and CDR2 is QGS in the germline V gene.

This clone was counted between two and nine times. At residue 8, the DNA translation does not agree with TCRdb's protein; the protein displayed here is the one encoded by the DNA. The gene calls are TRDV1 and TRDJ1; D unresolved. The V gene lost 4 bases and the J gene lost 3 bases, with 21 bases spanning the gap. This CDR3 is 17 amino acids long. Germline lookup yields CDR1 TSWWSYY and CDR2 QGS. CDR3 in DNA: TGTGCTCTTGGGGGACGGGGTGCGGCCCGGGCGGCCGATAAACTCATCTTT. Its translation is CALGGRGAARAADKLIF.

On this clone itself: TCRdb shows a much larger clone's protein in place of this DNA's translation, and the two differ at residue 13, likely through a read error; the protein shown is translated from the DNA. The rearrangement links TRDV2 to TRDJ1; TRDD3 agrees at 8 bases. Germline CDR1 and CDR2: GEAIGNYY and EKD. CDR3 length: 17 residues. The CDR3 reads CACDTCAGGDYTNKLIF. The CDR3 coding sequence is TGTGCCTGTGACACCTGCGCTGGGGGAGACTACACCAATAAACTCATCTTT.

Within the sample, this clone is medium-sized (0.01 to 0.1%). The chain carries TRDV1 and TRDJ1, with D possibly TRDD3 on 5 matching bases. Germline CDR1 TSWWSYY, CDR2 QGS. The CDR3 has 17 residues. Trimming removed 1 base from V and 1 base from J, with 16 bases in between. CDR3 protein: CALGERPGGTFTDKLIF. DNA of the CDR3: TGTGCTCTTGGGGAACGTCCGGGGGGCACGTTCACCGATAAACTCATCTTT.

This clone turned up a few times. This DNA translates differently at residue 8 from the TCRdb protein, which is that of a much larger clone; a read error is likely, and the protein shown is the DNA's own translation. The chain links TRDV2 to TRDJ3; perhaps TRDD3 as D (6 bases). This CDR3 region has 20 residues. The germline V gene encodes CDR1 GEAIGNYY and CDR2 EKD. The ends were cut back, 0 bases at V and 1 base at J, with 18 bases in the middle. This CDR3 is CACDTVREIRRSWDTRQMFF. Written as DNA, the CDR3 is TGTGCCTGTGACACCGTCAGGGAGATACGCCGATCCTGGGACACCCGACAGATGTTTTTC.

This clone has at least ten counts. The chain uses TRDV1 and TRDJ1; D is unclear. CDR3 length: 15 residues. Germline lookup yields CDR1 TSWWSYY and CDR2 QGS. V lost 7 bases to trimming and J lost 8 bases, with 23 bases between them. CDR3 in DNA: TGTGCTCTTGCGTTTCCGCTTTCTCCCCGGGGCAAACTCATCTTT. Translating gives CALAFPLSPRGKLIF.

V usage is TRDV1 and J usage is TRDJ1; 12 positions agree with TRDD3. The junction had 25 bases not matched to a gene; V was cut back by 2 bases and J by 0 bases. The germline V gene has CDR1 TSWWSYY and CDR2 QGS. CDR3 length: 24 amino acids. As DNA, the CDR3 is TGTGCTCTTGGGGAAATCTTCCTACCCTTCTGTACTGGGGGATACCCCGTTTACACCGATAAACTCATCTTT. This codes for CALGEIFLPFCTGGYPVYTDKLIF.

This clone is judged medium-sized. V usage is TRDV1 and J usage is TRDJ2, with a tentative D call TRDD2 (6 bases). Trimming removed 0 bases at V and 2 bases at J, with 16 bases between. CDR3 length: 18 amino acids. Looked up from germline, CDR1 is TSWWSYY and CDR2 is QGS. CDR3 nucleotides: TGTGCTCTTGGGGAACTCTATCCTACGCATTTCTTGACAGCACAACTCTTCTTT. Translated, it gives CALGELYPTHFLTAQLFF.

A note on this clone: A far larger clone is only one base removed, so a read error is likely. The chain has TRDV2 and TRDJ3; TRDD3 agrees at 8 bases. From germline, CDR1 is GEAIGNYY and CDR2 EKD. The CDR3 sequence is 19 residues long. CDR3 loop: CACDKVLGVGSWNTRQMFF. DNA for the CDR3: TGTGCCTGTGACAAAGTACTGGGGGTTGGCTCCTGGAACACCCGACAGATGTTTTTC.

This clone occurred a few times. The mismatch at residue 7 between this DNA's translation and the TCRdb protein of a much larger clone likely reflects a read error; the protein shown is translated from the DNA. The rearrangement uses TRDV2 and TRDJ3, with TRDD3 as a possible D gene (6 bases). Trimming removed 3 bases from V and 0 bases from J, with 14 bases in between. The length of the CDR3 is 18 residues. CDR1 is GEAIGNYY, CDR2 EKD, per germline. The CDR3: CACDGGNPFSWDTRQMFF. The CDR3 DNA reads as TGTGCCTGTGACGGGGGAAACCCCTTCTCCTGGGACACCCGACAGATGTTTTTC.

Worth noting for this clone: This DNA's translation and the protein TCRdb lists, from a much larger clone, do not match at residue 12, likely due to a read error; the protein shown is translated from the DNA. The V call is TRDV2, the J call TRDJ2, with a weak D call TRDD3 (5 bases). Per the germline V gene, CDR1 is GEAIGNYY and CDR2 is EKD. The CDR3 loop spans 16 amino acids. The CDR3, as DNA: TGTGCCTGTTCTCTCAGGGGACCCCTTTTGACATCACAACTCTTCTTT. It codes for CACSLRGPLLTSQLFF.

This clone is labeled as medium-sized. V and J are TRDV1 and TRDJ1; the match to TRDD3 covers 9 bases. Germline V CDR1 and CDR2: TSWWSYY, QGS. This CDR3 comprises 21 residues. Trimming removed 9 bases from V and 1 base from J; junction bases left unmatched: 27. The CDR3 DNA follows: TGTGCTCTGGTGGTCAGTACTGGGGGACCGTTGGTGATCCGGGTCACCGATAAACTCATCTTT. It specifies CALVVSTGGPLVIRVTDKLIF.

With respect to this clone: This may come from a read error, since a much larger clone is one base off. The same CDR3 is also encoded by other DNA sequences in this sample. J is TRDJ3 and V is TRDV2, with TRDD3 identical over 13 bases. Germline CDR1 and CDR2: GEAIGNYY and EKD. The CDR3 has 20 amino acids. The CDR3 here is CACDTVYWGIRSWDTRQMFF. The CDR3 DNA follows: TGTGCCTGTGACACCGTGTACTGGGGGATACGCTCCTGGGACACCCGCCAGATGTTTTTC.

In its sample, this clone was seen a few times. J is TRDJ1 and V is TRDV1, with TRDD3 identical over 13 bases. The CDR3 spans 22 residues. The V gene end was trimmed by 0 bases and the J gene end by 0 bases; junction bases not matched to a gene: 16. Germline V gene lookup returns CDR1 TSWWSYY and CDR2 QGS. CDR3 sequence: CALGELESVLYWGIRYTDKLIF. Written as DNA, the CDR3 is TGTGCTCTTGGGGAACTAGAATCCGTTTTGTACTGGGGGATACGCTACACCGATAAACTCATCTTT.